The next 3 T cell receptor beta chains were all read from a single sample in a study of blood T cell repertoires in COVID-19. The data were produced by immunoSEQ multiplex PCR, yet TCRdb's version contains in-frame clones alone and is incomplete. Of about 310,000 clones listed, over 80% are singletons. The sample consisted of PBMCs or T cells enriched from blood (not recorded which). The receptors shown here come from a woman between 18 and 29 years old who had recovered from COVID-19.

J is TRBJ1-2 and V is TRBV7-9; TRBD1 is a possible D gene (5 bases). The CDR3 has 14 amino acids. CDR1 and CDR2 from the germline V gene are SEHNR and FQNEAQ (reference sequence). The germline V and J ends were trimmed by 2 bases and 4 bases, with 11 bases remaining between them. Here the CDR3 DNA reads TGTGCCAGCAGCTTAAATGCAGGGATCTATGGCTACACCTTC. Its translation is CASSLNAGIYGYTF.

V and J are TRBV25-1 and TRBJ2-7; the D is unclear. Germline values: CDR1 MGHDK, CDR2 SYGVNS. The CDR3 is made up of 12 amino acids. V was clipped by 6 bases and J by 3 bases, with 9 bases between them. The CDR3: CASRSEFYEQYF. CDR3 nucleotides: TGTGCCAGCAGAAGTGAGTTCTACGAGCAGTACTTC.

The V gene is TRBV15, the J gene TRBJ2-1; a weak D match, TRBD2 (5 bases). Trimming took 5 bases from V and 9 from J, leaving 14 bases between them. The CDR3 is made up of 13 amino acids. From germline, CDR1 is LNHNV and CDR2 YYDKDF (reference sequence). The CDR3 sequence is CATSGLTTGEQFF. Written as DNA, the CDR3 is TGTGCCACCAGCGGGCTGACTACGGGTGAGCAGTTCTTC.